This is a list of T cell receptor beta chains from one sample in a study of blood T cell repertoires in COVID-19. The assay was immunoSEQ multiplex PCR, and TCRdb's table has in-frame clones only and misses some. This table has over 100,000 clones, approximately 80% appearing once. The sequencing sample was made of peripheral blood. The source of these receptors is a woman between 55 and 75 years old with acute or convalescent COVID-19. CDR3s include the opening cysteine and the closing phenylalanine or tryptophan. D genes are given only for firm matches. Part of the rows lack a size; the others show once, few, many or a class for expanded clones.

v_call	clone_size	j_call	d_call	cdr3_nt	cdr3_aa
TRBV5-4	.	TRBJ2-3	TRBD1	TGTGCCAGCAGCCCTGGACAGGGTGTGGATACGCAGTATTTT	CASSPGQGVDTQYF
TRBV6-1	.	TRBJ2-6	.	TGTGCCAGCGGTGAAGGGCCAACTGGGGCCAACGTCCTGACTTTC	CASGEGPTGANVLTF
TRBV28	.	TRBJ1-5	.	TGTGCCAGCAGTTTAGGGGCGTATAGCAATCAGCCCCAGCATTTT	CASSLGAYSNQPQHF
TRBV5-1	.	TRBJ1-6	.	TGCGCCAGCAGCTTGGACAGTGGGAGTTCACCCCTCCACTTT	CASSLDSGSSPLHF
TRBV4-1	.	TRBJ1-2	.	TGCGCCACTCATACCGGGGAGGGAAGTAGTAGCGGCTACACCTTC	CATHTGEGSSSGYTF
TRBV24-1	.	TRBJ1-2	TRBD1	TGTGCCACCAGTGAACAGGGGGCGGGTGGCTACACCTTC	CATSEQGAGGYTF
TRBV3-1/TRBV3-2	once	TRBJ1-1	TRBD1	TGTGCCAGCAGCCAAGGATTCGACAGGGTCGAGTACGCTGAAGCTTTCTTT	CASSQGFDRVEYAEAFF
TRBV10-3	many	TRBJ1-5	TRBD1	TGTGCCATCAGTGATACAGGGGGGTTTCAGCCCCAGCATTTT	CAISDTGGFQPQHF
TRBV5-4	.	TRBJ1-6	TRBD1	TGTGCCAGCAGCTTGCCGCGCACAGGGGGGTATTCACCCCTCCACTTT	CASSLPRTGGYSPLHF
TRBV5-1	.	TRBJ1-6	TRBD1	TGCGCCAGCAGGTGGGGACAGGGGAATTCACCCCTCCACTTT	CASRWGQGNSPLHF
TRBV7-8	.	TRBJ1-1	.	TGTGCCAGCAGCTTATGGGTGGGTAGGGGCTTGAACACTGAAGCTTTCTTT	CASSLWVGRGLNTEAFF
TRBV19	.	TRBJ2-2	.	TGTGCCAGTAGTATGGGCAGGGGCTCGGCATACACCGGGGAGCTGTTTTTT	CASSMGRGSAYTGELFF
TRBV13	.	TRBJ1-1	TRBD1	TGTGCCAGCAGCCTTAACAGGGGGAACACTGAAGCTTTCTTT	CASSLNRGNTEAFF
TRBV3-1/TRBV3-2	.	TRBJ1-6	TRBD1	TGTGCCAGCAGCCAAGGTAGGGACAGGGGAAATTCACCCCTCCACTTT	CASSQGRDRGNSPLHF
TRBV24-1	.	TRBJ2-1	TRBD1	TGTGCCACCAGTGACCCAGGGGGCCAAACGCACTACAATGAGCAGTTCTTC	CATSDPGGQTHYNEQFF
TRBV11-1	.	TRBJ1-1	.	TGTGCCAGCAGCTTGAGAGCGATGAACACTGAAGCTTTCTTT	CASSLRAMNTEAFF
TRBV12-3/TRBV12-4	.	TRBJ1-1	.	TGTGCCAGCGACGGGCAGGGTAATACTGAAGCTTTCTTT	CASDGQGNTEAFF
TRBV6-5	.	TRBJ1-1	TRBD1	TGTGCCAGCAGGAGGACAGGGGCCAACACTGAAGCTTTCTTT	CASRRTGANTEAFF